The 13 T cell receptor beta chains given below trace back to one sample, sequenced in a study of shared clonotypes between healthy human individuals (TCRdb year 2020). The protocol used for the library was the immunoSEQ multiplex PCR assay. TCRdb holds this immuneACCESS table with in-frame rearrangements only. Some clones are missing; in checked studies, unresolved V genes explain under half, and the rest has no known cause. This sample is represented by some 690,000 clones; about 90% of them were singletons. 34% of the sample comes from the top ten. The sequenced sample was memory CD8+ T cells from PBMCs. The cell subset or site label on this specimen signifies: CD45RO+ cells pooled with CCR7-negative TemRA cells. The receptors here all came from a man between 18 and 35 years old in good health. Some clones in this sample may be carry-over from other donors' samples.

The chain recombines TRBV7-9 with TRBJ1-2; 8 bases align to TRBD1. CDR1 is SEHNR, CDR2 FQNEAQ, per germline (reference sequence). The length of the CDR3 is 16 residues. V was clipped by 3 bases and J by 4 bases; unmatched bases: 10. CDR3 loop: CASSFRQGSLVYGYTF. The CDR3 DNA is TGTGCCAGCAGCTTCCGACAGGGGTCCCTCGTCTATGGCTACACCTTC.

The chain joins TRBV9 to TRBJ2-6, with D possibly matching TRBD2 (5 bases). The V gene lost 4 bases and the J gene lost 1 base, with 9 bases spanning the gap. Germline V gene sequence: CDR1 SGDLS, CDR2 YYNGEE. The CDR3 totals 15 residues. Here the CDR3 DNA reads TGTGCCAGCAGCCCAACGGGGTCTGGGGCCAACGTCCTGACTTTC. This gives the protein CASSPTGSGANVLTF. Variable domain in full (rest from reference TRBV9 and TRBJ2-6): DSGVTQTPKHLITATGQRVTLRCSPRSGDLSVYWYQQSLDQGLQFLIQYYNGEERAKGNILERFSAQQFPDLHSELNLSSLELGDSALYFCASSPTGSGANVLTFGAGSRLTVL.

A word on this clone: A far larger clone is one base from this, pointing to a likely read error. The sample holds other DNA sequences that translate to the same CDR3. The chain joins TRBV7-9 to TRBJ2-1; D unresolved. The germline V and J ends were trimmed by 5 bases and 5 bases, with 4 bases remaining between them. CDR1 is SEHNR, CDR2 FQNEAQ, per germline (reference sequence). CDR3 length equals 11 residues. The CDR3: CASSLNNEQFF. CDR3 nucleotides: TGTGCCAGCAGCCTAAACAATGAGCAGTTCTTC.

V gene TRBV9 combines with J gene TRBJ1-2; 12 positions match TRBD1. The length of the CDR3 is 13 residues. The V segment lost 2 bases and the J segment 8 bases; nucleotides outside the gene matches: 1. Germline V gives CDR1 SGDLS, CDR2 YYNGEE. DNA of the CDR3: TGTGCCAGCAGCGTGGGGACAGGGGGCGGCTACACCTTC. Protein: CASSVGTGGGYTF.

This clone was seen a single time. The chain is built from TRBV9 and TRBJ2-1, with D maybe TRBD1 (5 bases). The germline V gene has CDR1 SGDLS and CDR2 YYNGEE. This CDR3 contains 15 residues. V shed 3 bases and J shed 12 bases, with 22 bases lying between them. The CDR3 sequence: CASSAGVQERLWQFF. The CDR3 nucleotides are TGTGCCAGCAGCGCTGGGGTACAGGAGAGACTGTGGCAGTTCTTC.

This sequence joins TRBV7-6 and TRBJ2-1, with 10 bases fitting TRBD2. Germline trimming cut 5 bases from V and 0 bases from J; bases unmatched to any gene: 13. Germline V lookup: CDR1 SGHVS, CDR2 FNYEAQ. This CDR3 is 19 amino acids long. CDR3 DNA: TGTGCCAGCAGCCCAGGACTAGCGGTCTCCAAGAGCTCCTACAATGAGCAGTTCTTC. Protein sequence: CASSPGLAVSKSSYNEQFF. The full variable domain, rest sourced from reference TRBV7-6 and TRBJ2-1, is GAGVSQSPRYKVTKRGQDVALRCDPISGHVSLYWYRQALGQGPEFLTYFNYEAQQDKSGLPNDRFSAERPEGSISTLTIQRTEQRDSAMYRCASSPGLAVSKSSYNEQFFGPGTRLTVL.

V is TRBV15 and J is TRBJ2-7, with a weak D call TRBD2 (5 bases). CDR3 length equals 15 residues. Trimming pared 1 base from V and 2 bases from J, leaving 12 bases between. Germline V lookup: CDR1 LNHNV, CDR2 YYDKDF (reference sequence). Here the CDR3 reads CATSRGAGLTYEQYF. The CDR3 region has the DNA TGTGCCACCAGCAGAGGGGCGGGCCTTACCTACGAGCAGTACTTC.

This clone was recorded only once. The chain carries TRBV27 and TRBJ2-7; D may correspond to TRBD1 or TRBD2 (5 bases each). V lost 4 bases to trimming and J lost 4 bases, with 14 bases between them. Germline lookup yields CDR1 MNHEY and CDR2 SMNVEV (reference sequence). This CDR3 region has 14 residues. This CDR3 reads CASSWDVGGYEQYF. The CDR3, as DNA: TGTGCCAGCAGTTGGGACGTCGGTGGATACGAGCAGTACTTC.

The V and J genes are TRBV2 and TRBJ2-7; D is perhaps TRBD2 (7 bases). The V gene's germline CDR1 is SNHLY and CDR2 FYNNEI. CDR3 length: 17 amino acids. V gave up 0 bases and J gave up 0 bases, with 15 bases separating them. The CDR3 DNA reads TGTGCCAGCAGTGAAGCCCGAGGGGGGGACCTCTCCTACGAGCAGTACTTC. Translation: CASSEARGGDLSYEQYF.

The chain is built from TRBV28 and TRBJ2-2, with D perhaps matching TRBD2 (6 bases). The germline gives CDR1 MDHEN, CDR2 SYDVKM. Trimming pared 4 bases from V and 0 bases from J, leaving 9 bases between. There are 15 residues in the CDR3. CDR3 DNA sequence: TGTGCCAGCAGTTCGGGAGTTGCGAACACCGGGGAGCTGTTTTTT. Protein: CASSSGVANTGELFF.

The rearrangement joins TRBV27 to TRBJ2-7; 7 bases are shared with TRBD1. V was pared by 8 bases and J by 5 bases, with 12 bases of the junction left unmatched. Germline CDR1 is MNHEY and CDR2 is SMNVEV (reference sequence). The CDR3 spans 14 residues. The CDR3 loop is CASRVTGVVHEQYF. The CDR3 DNA sequence: TGTGCCAGCCGGGTTACAGGGGTCGTCCACGAGCAGTACTTC.

The chain joins TRBV9 to TRBJ2-1; TRBD1 aligns across 7 bases. The length of the CDR3 is 15 residues. J was trimmed by 7 bases and V by 3 bases; bases with no gene match: 10. Germline V lookup: CDR1 SGDLS, CDR2 YYNGEE. CDR3 in DNA: TGTGCCAGCAGCGCCTCCGGGACAGCCTCTAATGAGCAGTTCTTC. It yields the protein CASSASGTASNEQFF.

This chain connects TRBV7-8 to TRBJ1-2; TRBD1 agrees at 10 bases. This CDR3 region has 16 residues. Germline CDR1 reads SGHVS; CDR2 reads FQNEAQ. J was trimmed by 8 bases and V by 1 base; bases with no gene match: 10. CDR3 sequence: CASSLVGDRGRVGYTF. The CDR3 nucleotides read TGTGCCAGCAGCTTAGTGGGGGACAGGGGCCGAGTAGGCTACACCTTC.